The text below deals with one TCR beta chain. Its matching antigen is unknown. The sample comes from a study of blood T cells in healthy people across ages. Germline loops: CDR1 LGHNT, CDR2 FRNRAP. The CDR3 is made up of 15 amino acids. Deletions cut 2 bases from V and 1 base from J, with 6 bases between. General study findings and limits: Donors of long life had a larger count of naive CD4+ cells and greater diversity than aged donors.

Each donor gave approximately 9.1 milliliters of peripheral blood. The second PCR ran about 7 to 12 cycles with a sample-barcoded 5' primer and J-beta primers. MiXCR, run by TCRdb on the 5' RACE reads, gives a single entry per CDR3 protein. This sample yields approximately 850,000 distinct CDR3 sequences, of which 58% are seen a single time; around 20% belongs to the top ten. This receptor was taken from a young man in good health. The rearrangement links TRBV12-5 to TRBJ2-6; D gene ambiguous. Sequenced sample: blood. The CDR3 spells CASGLSGSGANVLTF. The CDR3 coding sequence is TGTGCTAGTGGTTTGAGTGGATCTGGGGCCAACGTCCTGACTTTC.